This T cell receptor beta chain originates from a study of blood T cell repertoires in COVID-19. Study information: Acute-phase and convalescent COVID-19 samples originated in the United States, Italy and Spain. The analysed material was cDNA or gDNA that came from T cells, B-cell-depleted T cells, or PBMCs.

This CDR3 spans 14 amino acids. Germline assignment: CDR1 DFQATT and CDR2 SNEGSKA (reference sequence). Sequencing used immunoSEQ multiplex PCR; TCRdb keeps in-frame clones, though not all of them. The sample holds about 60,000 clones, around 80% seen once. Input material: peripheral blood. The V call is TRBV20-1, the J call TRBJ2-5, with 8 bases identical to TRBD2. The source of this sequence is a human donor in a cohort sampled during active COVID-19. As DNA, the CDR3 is TGCAGCGGTAGTATGGGCGGGGGGCAAGAGACCCAGTACTTC. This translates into CSGSMGGGQETQYF.